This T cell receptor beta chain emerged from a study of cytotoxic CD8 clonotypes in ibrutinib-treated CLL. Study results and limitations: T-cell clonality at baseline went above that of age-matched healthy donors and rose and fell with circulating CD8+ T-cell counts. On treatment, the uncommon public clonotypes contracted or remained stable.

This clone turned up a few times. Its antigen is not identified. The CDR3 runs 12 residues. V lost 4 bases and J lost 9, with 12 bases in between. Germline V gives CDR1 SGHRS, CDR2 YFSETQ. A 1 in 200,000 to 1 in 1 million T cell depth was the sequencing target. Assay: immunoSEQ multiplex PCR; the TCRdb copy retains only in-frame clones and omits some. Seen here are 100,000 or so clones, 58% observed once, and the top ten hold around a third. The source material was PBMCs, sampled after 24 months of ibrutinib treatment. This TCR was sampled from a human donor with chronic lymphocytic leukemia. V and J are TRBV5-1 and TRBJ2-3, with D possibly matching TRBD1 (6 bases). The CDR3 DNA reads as TGCGCCAGCAGCGAACAGGGCGGCACGCAGTATTTT. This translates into CASSEQGGTQYF.